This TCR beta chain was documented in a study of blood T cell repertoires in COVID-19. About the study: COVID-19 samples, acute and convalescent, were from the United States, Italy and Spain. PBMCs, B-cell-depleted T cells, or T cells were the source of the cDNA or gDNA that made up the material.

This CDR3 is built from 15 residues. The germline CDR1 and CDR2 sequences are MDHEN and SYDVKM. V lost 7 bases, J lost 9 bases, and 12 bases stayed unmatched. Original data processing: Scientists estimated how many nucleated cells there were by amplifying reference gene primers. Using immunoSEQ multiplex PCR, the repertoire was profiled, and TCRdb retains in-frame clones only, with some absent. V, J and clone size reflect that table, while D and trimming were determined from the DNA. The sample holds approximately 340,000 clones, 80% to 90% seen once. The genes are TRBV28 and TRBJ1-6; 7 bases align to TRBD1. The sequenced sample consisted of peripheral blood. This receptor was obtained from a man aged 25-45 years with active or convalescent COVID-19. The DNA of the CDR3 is TGTGCCAGCATCCTTGCCGGGACAGCAGCTTCACCCCTCCACTTT. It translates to CASILAGTAASPLHF.